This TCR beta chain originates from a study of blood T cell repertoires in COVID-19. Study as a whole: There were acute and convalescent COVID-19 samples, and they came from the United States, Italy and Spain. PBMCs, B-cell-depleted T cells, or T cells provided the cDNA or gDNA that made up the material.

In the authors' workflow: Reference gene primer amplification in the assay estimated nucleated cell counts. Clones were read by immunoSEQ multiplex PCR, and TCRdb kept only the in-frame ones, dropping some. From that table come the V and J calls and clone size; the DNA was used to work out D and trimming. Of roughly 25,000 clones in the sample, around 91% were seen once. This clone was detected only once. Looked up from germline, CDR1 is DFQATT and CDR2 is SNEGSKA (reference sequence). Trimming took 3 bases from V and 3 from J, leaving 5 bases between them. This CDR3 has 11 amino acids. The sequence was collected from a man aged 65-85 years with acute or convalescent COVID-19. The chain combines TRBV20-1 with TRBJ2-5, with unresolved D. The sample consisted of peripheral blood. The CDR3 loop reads CSARPEETQYF. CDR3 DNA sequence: TGCAGTGCTAGGCCGGAAGAGACCCAGTACTTC.